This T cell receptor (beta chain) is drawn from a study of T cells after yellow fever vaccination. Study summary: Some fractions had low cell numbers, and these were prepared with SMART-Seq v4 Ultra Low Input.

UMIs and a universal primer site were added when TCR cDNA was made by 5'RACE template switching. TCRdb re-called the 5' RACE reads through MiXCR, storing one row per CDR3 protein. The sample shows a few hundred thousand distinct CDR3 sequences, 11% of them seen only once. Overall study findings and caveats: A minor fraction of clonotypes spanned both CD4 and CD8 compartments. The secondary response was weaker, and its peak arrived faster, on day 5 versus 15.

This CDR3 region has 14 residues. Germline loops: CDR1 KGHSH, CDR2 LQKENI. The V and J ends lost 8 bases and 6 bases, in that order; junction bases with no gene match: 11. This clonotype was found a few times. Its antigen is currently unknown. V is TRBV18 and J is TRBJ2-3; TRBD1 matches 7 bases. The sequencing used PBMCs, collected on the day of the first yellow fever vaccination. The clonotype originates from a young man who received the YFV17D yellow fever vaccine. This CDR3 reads CASHHNTGADTQYF. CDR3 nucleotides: TGTGCCAGCCACCACAATACAGGGGCTGATACGCAGTATTTT.